A selection of T cell receptor beta chains follows, all from one sample in a study of control samples from healthy donors and cancer patients. Generated by immunoSEQ multiplex PCR, the TCRdb table keeps only in-frame clones and is missing some. This sample has roughly 130,000 clones, with about 92% found just once. The sample comprised PBMCs. The receptors stem from a man in his forties or fifties with head and neck cancer. The CDR3 runs from the conserved cysteine through the conserved F or W. The D gene is left open where the match is weak. For some rows the clone size is stated as once, few or many, or as a class when expanded; others skip it.

TRBD2	NA	TRBV5-1	TRBJ2-1	CASSTLTSGGSQQFF	TGCGCCAGCAGCACCCTGACTAGCGGGGGATCGCAGCAGTTCTTC
NA	NA	TRBV25-1	TRBJ1-3	CASSRRGSGNTIYF	TGTGCCAGCAGTCGCAGGGGCTCTGGAAACACCATATATTTT
NA	NA	TRBV5-1	TRBJ1-1	CASRTGNNQRVAFF	TGCGCCAGCAGGACGGGAAACAACCAAAGGGTAGCTTTCTTT
NA	NA	TRBV27	TRBJ1-1	CASSSDSLNTEAFF	TGTGCCAGCAGTTCGGACAGCCTGAACACTGAAGCTTTCTTT
NA	NA	TRBV5-1	TRBJ2-2	CASSGGRANTGELFF	TGCGCCAGCAGCGGGGGGCGCGCGAACACCGGGGAGCTGTTTTTT
TRBD1	NA	TRBV6-6	TRBJ1-6	CASSLMGQGQSPLHF	TGTGCCAGCAGTCTAATGGGACAGGGACAGTCACCCCTCCACTTT
NA	NA	TRBV5-5	TRBJ2-7	CLYRGRTDGYEQYF	TGTCTTTACCGGGGGCGAACCGATGGGTACGAGCAGTACTTC
TRBD2	NA	TRBV5-1	TRBJ2-1	CASSRGGDSYNEQFF	TGCGCCAGCTCTCGTGGGGGGGACTCCTACAATGAGCAGTTCTTC
NA	NA	TRBV12-3/TRBV12-4	TRBJ1-4	CASSKGINEKLFF	TGTGCCAGCAGCAAAGGGATTAATGAAAAACTGTTTTTT
NA	NA	TRBV6-5	TRBJ1-2	CASSYEGQGRGYTF	TGTGCCAGCAGTTACGAGGGTCAGGGCCGGGGCTACACCTTC
NA	NA	TRBV20-1	TRBJ2-1	CSAAADEQFF	TGCAGTGCTGCGGCGGATGAGCAGTTCTTC
TRBD1	NA	TRBV2	TRBJ1-1	CASEDREVPQGAEAFF	TGTGCCAGCGAGGACAGGGAGGTTCCCCAGGGGGCTGAAGCTTTCTTT
NA	NA	TRBV11-2	TRBJ1-6	CASSLYPLTSSYNSPLHF	TGTGCCAGCAGCTTATATCCGCTAACGAGCTCCTATAATTCACCCCTCCACTTT
NA	NA	TRBV6-1	TRBJ2-7	CASSEEGSSYEQYF	TGTGCCAGCAGTGAAGAAGGCAGCTCCTACGAGCAGTACTTC
NA	NA	TRBV5-1	TRBJ1-1	CASSPTKTVNTEAFF	TGCGCCAGCAGCCCCACCAAGACAGTGAACACTGAAGCTTTCTTT
NA	NA	TRBV5-1	TRBJ1-4	CASSAGTRGEKLFF	TGCGCCAGCAGCGCCGGGACTAGGGGTGAAAAACTGTTTTTT
TRBD1	NA	TRBV6-5	TRBJ1-1	CASRDRVQNTEAFF	TGTGCCAGCAGGGACAGGGTGCAGAACACTGAAGCTTTCTTT
NA	once	TRBV6-5	TRBJ2-7	CASSGGGSPRQYF	TGTGCCAGTTCCGGAGGGGGAAGCCCCAGGCAGTACTTC
NA	NA	TRBV19	TRBJ1-5	CASSIVWGSPSKQPQHF	TGTGCCAGTAGTATAGTTTGGGGCAGTCCCTCGAAACAGCCCCAGCATTTT
NA	NA	TRBV28	TRBJ1-1	CASTPIVHTEAFF	TGTGCCAGCACCCCTATCGTCCACACTGAAGCTTTCTTT
TRBD2	NA	TRBV4-2	TRBJ2-3	CASSQLRGVQDTQYF	TGTGCCAGCAGCCAACTACGGGGGGTCCAAGATACGCAGTATTTT
NA	NA	TRBV2	TRBJ1-1	CASSDLGTIRVGHEAFF	TGTGCCAGCAGTGATCTGGGGACTATAAGGGTTGGCCATGAAGCTTTCTTT
NA	NA	TRBV5-5	TRBJ2-7	CASSLGGFPYEQYF	TGTGCCAGCAGCTTAGGAGGGTTCCCCTACGAGCAGTACTTC
TRBD2	NA	TRBV5-1	TRBJ2-3	CASAPGVAGGHDTQYF	TGCGCCAGCGCCCCTGGGGTAGCGGGGGGGCATGATACGCAGTATTTT
NA	few	TRBV21-1	TRBJ1-1	CASILTMNTEAFF	TGTGCCAGCATCCTAACTATGAACACTGAAGCTTTCTTT
NA	NA	TRBV19	TRBJ2-3	CASSIRDTQYF	TGTGCCAGTAGTATTAGGGATACGCAGTATTTT
NA	NA	TRBV13	TRBJ2-7	CASSSPGRDEQYF	TGTGCCAGCAGCTCCCCGGGCAGAGACGAGCAGTACTTC
NA	NA	TRBV10-3	TRBJ2-1	CAISKLGDTPYNEQFF	TGTGCCATCAGTAAGCTAGGGGACACCCCTTACAATGAGCAGTTCTTC
TRBD2	once	TRBV19	TRBJ2-1	CASSTRLAGDLNNEQFF	TGTGCCAGTAGTACCCGACTAGCGGGGGACCTGAACAATGAGCAGTTCTTC
TRBD1	NA	TRBV5-1	TRBJ1-1	CASSSLFQTDRVGTEAFF	TGCGCCAGCAGCTCTTTATTCCAGACCGACAGGGTGGGGACTGAAGCTTTCTTT
TRBD1	NA	TRBV6-5	TRBJ2-1	CASTELGTGNNEQFF	TGTGCCAGCACCGAACTGGGGACAGGGAACAATGAGCAGTTCTTC
NA	NA	TRBV27	TRBJ1-2	CASSFGGAGNYGYTF	TGTGCCAGCAGTTTCGGGGGCGCCGGTAACTATGGCTACACCTTC
NA	NA	TRBV19	TRBJ1-3	CASSISTAGHIYF	TGTGCCAGTAGTATTTCAACCGCAGGACACATATATTTT
TRBD1	NA	TRBV6-4	TRBJ1-1	CASSPGQGNTEAFF	TGTGCCAGCAGCCCGGGACAGGGGAACACTGAAGCTTTCTTT
TRBD2	NA	TRBV10-1	TRBJ2-4	CARGLAGALNIQYF	TGCGCCAGGGGACTAGCGGGGGCCTTAAACATTCAGTACTTC